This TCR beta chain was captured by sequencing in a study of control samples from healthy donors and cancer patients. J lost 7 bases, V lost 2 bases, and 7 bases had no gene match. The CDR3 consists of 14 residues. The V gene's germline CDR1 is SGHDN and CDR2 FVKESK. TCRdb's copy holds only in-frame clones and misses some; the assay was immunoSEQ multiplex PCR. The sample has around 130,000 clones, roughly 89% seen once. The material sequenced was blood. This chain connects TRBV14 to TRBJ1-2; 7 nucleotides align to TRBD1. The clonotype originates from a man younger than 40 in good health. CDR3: CASSQNRGEGGYTF. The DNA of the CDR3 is TGTGCCAGCAGCCAAAACAGGGGCGAGGGTGGCTACACCTTC.